This T cell receptor beta chain was captured in a study of identical twins. Findings and caveats of the study: Abundant beta clonotypes from cord blood had fewer insertions, unlike memory repertoires, which showed none. Conclusions relied on cross-sectional statistical analysis, not following the same donors.

This CDR3 is 13 amino acids long. V lost 4 bases, J lost 2 bases, and 9 bases lay in between. CDR1 is LNHDA and CDR2 is SQIVND in the germline V gene (reference sequence). Unique molecular identifiers were present on the cDNA, which also gained a universal primer site by template switching. TCRdb reprocessed the 5' RACE reads with MiXCR, giving one entry per CDR3 protein. Seen here are about 1.7 million distinct CDR3 sequences, less than 35% observed once, and the top ten hold 0.25% to 0.3%. As to this clonotype: The antigen is unknown.

Every one of the donors was a healthy Caucasian. The sequence derives from a newborn girl in good health. The source material was cord blood. The V call is TRBV19, the J call TRBJ2-7, with no clear D. CDR3 protein: CASSNGSPYEQYF. CDR3 coding DNA: TGTGCCAGTAGTAATGGCTCCCCCTACGAGCAGTACTTC.